The present T cell receptor beta chain was sequenced within a study of T cells expressing NK-cell markers. Background on the study: Most of the eight sequenced donors were HCMV-seropositive; one was seronegative.

The study, taken as a whole, reports: No clear determination of HCMV specificity was made for expanded NKG2C+ T cell clones.

Germline V gene sequence: CDR1 PRHDT, CDR2 FYEKMQ (reference sequence). CDR3 length: 16 residues. TCRdb reprocessed the 5' RACE reads and reports one entry per CDR3 protein, with no DNA. Its clone listing holds about 370,000 distinct CDR3 sequences. Concerning this clonotype: Its cognate antigen is unknown.

The chain links TRBV13 to TRBJ2-1; TCRdb's D call, TRBD1, is unchecked because there is no DNA. This TCR was sampled from a woman between 45 and 65 years old in good health. What was sequenced was blood T cells: a sorted CD56 or NKG2C T cell subset, CD4+ or CD8+ T cells, or bulk PBMC T cells (not recorded which). Here the CDR3 reads CASSPRGGLADNEQFF.